This T cell receptor beta chain was recorded in a study of Graves' ophthalmopathy and Graves' hyperthyroidism. Turning to the study itself: Peripheral blood sampling occurred at initial diagnosis, before any treatment. The study, taken as a whole, reports: As the model predicted ophthalmopathy progression, it achieved a sensitivity of 70% to 71% and a specificity of about 72%.

Many counts were recorded for this clonotype. Its antigen remains unknown. Moderate-to-severe activity, CAS ≥3, NOSPECS ≥4 and a duration under 3 months were seen in donors with ophthalmopathy. Exclusion criteria comprised other autoimmune diseases, uncontrolled infections, pregnancy or lactation in patients. Amplified material comprised TCR beta CDR3 regions derived from RNA transcripts. RT-PCR in the first round used HTBI primers; a second-round multiplex PCR followed. Using its own MiXCR run on the multiplex PCR reads, TCRdb lists one record per CDR3 protein. The repertoire has hundreds of thousands of distinct CDR3 sequences, approximately 14% of them found once; the top ten carry about a tenth. This TCR was recovered from a woman aged 25 to 39 with Graves' ophthalmopathy. The sample was blood.

In nucleotides, the CDR3 is TGCAGTGCTAGAGCTAGCGGGAACACCGGGGAGCTGTTTTTT. Its translation is CSARASGNTGELFF. J is TRBJ2-2 and V is TRBV20-1, with 7 bases that match TRBD2. Per the germline V gene, CDR1 is DFQATT and CDR2 is SNEGSKA (reference sequence). This CDR3 region has 14 residues. V shed 1 base, J shed 1 base, and the junction held 0 bases outside the gene matches.